What follows are 29 T cell receptor beta chains derived from one specimen sequenced in a study of T cell responses to AZD1222 COVID-19 vaccine. TCRdb's table, derived via immunoSEQ multiplex PCR, lists solely in-frame clones and lacks some. The sample records about 150,000 clones, roughly nine tenths being singletons. The sequencing here drew on peripheral blood, taken 28 days after the second AZD1222 dose. These receptors originate from an adult who received the AZD1222 COVID-19 vaccine.

The chain combines TRBV5-4 with TRBJ1-3, with D possibly matching TRBD1 (6 bases). CDR1 and CDR2 (germline): SGHNT, YYREEE (reference sequence). This CDR3 spans 11 amino acids. Trimming stripped 2 bases from V and 12 bases from J, with 9 bases between. CDR3 residues: CASSLGGIIYF. For the CDR3, the DNA is TGTGCCAGCAGCTTAGGGGGAATCATATATTTT.

This chain links TRBV7-7 with TRBJ2-1, with TRBD2 identical over 8 bases. Losses at the gene ends were 5 bases for V and 6 bases for J; bases not matched to a gene: 9. The CDR3 runs to 15 residues. Germline V gene data show CDR1 as SSHAT and CDR2 as FNYEAQ (reference sequence). The CDR3 loop is CASSLSGGPPNEQFF. Written as DNA, the CDR3 is TGTGCCAGCAGCCTGTCGGGGGGGCCCCCCAATGAGCAGTTCTTC.

The CDR3 sequence is CASKGGTALYSNQPQHF. CDR3 nucleotides: TGTGCCAGTAAAGGGGGGACAGCCCTTTATAGCAATCAGCCCCAGCATTTT. V usage is TRBV19 and J usage is TRBJ1-5, with 7 bases lining up with TRBD1. V lost 7 bases, J lost 0 bases, and 12 bases stayed unmatched. This CDR3 has 17 amino acids. Looked up from germline, CDR1 is LNHDA and CDR2 is SQIVND (reference sequence).

This chain uses TRBV3-1 (or the pseudogene TRBV3-2) with TRBJ1-2; D is unclear. CDR3 length equals 13 residues. Looked up from germline, CDR1 is LGHDT and CDR2 is YNNKEL (reference sequence). V dropped 4 bases and J dropped 5 bases, with 11 bases sitting between them. The CDR3 sequence is CASSLYQEYGYTF. In nucleotides, the CDR3 is TGTGCCAGCAGCCTCTATCAGGAGTATGGCTACACCTTC.

This sequence joins TRBV7-2 and TRBJ1-3; D is undetermined. Trimming removed 5 bases at V and 0 bases at J, with 11 bases between. The CDR3 is made up of 15 amino acids. Per germline, CDR1 SGHTA and CDR2 FQGNSA. The CDR3 region is CASSARLGSGNTIYF. CDR3 nucleotides: TGTGCCAGCAGCGCCAGACTGGGCTCTGGAAACACCATATATTTT.

This sequence joins TRBV11-3 and TRBJ1-2; TRBD1 agrees at 9 bases. Germline loops: CDR1 SGHNT, CDR2 YENEEA. V gave up 3 bases and J gave up 1 base; unmatched junction bases: 0. The CDR3 is 14 amino acids. The CDR3 protein is CASSLTGGNYGYTF. Written as DNA, the CDR3 is TGTGCCAGCAGCTTGACAGGGGGTAACTATGGCTACACCTTC.

The V and J genes are TRBV5-6 and TRBJ2-5; either TRBD1 or TRBD2 may fit D (7 bases each). The CDR3 length is 17 residues. V was pared by 1 base and J by 4 bases, with 20 bases between. Germline CDR1 and CDR2: SGHDT and YYEEEE. The CDR3 loop reads CASSLRRQGGHRETQYF. The CDR3 DNA reads as TGTGCCAGCAGCTTGAGACGACAGGGAGGGCATCGAGAGACCCAGTACTTC.

To note about this clone: This same CDR3 is encoded by further DNA sequences in the sample. The chain carries TRBV18 and TRBJ1-3, with D possibly matching TRBD1 (6 bases). CDR1 and CDR2 from the germline V gene are KGHSH and LQKENI. V dropped 6 bases and J dropped 4 bases, with 10 bases sitting between them. CDR3 length: 13 amino acids. CDR3 in amino acids: CASSPGAGNTIYF. In nucleotides, the CDR3 is TGTGCCAGCTCTCCAGGGGCCGGAAACACCATATATTTT.

V gene TRBV11-3 combines with J gene TRBJ2-3, with TRBD2 matching over 13 bases. The CDR3 covers 16 residues. CDR1 and CDR2 (germline): SGHNT, YENEEA. Unmatched junction bases numbered 4, after V lost 5 bases and J lost 2 bases. CDR3 DNA sequence: TGTGCCAGCAGCCCCGGACTAGCGGGAGCCACAGATACGCAGTATTTT. This codes for CASSPGLAGATDTQYF. Using reference TRBV11-3 and TRBJ2-3 for the parts outside the CDR3, the full variable domain is EAGVVQSPRYKIIEKKQPVAFWCNPISGHNTLYWYLQNLGQGPELLIRYENEEAVDDSQLPKDRFSAERLKGVDSTLKIQPAELGDSAVYLCASSPGLAGATDTQYFGPGTRLTVL.

This chain uses TRBV11-2 with TRBJ2-1; no firm D call. The germline V and J ends were trimmed by 1 base and 4 bases, with 8 bases remaining between them. The CDR3 has 14 residues. The germline V gene encodes CDR1 SGHAT and CDR2 FQNNGV. CDR3 DNA: TGTGCCAGCAGCTTAGCAAGTAGTTACAATGAGCAGTTCTTC. This encodes CASSLASSYNEQFF.

The chain couples TRBV9 to TRBJ1-3; TRBD1 matches at 9 bases. This CDR3 contains 16 residues. J gave up 3 bases and V 4 bases, and 8 bases lay outside the gene matches. Per the germline V gene, CDR1 is SGDLS and CDR2 is YYNGEE. CDR3 nucleotide sequence: TGTGCCAGCAGCCCGGCAGGGACAGGGCGTGGAAACACCATATATTTT. Translating gives CASSPAGTGRGNTIYF.

The chain recombines TRBV12-5 with TRBJ2-2; D is possibly TRBD2 (6 bases). Trimming took off 5 bases at V and 7 bases at J, with 20 bases between the two ends. The CDR3 sequence is 16 residues long. Looked up from germline, CDR1 is LGHNT and CDR2 is FRNRAP. The CDR3 DNA sequence: TGTGCTAGTGGTCCCCACCCACCGGGAGCGATCGGGGAGCTGTTTTTT. Amino acid sequence: CASGPHPPGAIGELFF.

This chain connects TRBV7-9 to TRBJ1-2; maybe TRBD1 (6 bases). The V end lost 5 bases, the J end lost 4 bases, and 20 bases lay between the germline ends. Germline V gene lookup returns CDR1 SEHNR and CDR2 FQNEAQ (reference sequence). The CDR3 sequence is 16 residues long. Here the CDR3 reads CASSVQGLRDRYGYTF. CDR3 coding DNA: TGTGCCAGCAGCGTCCAGGGGCTGAGGGATCGCTATGGCTACACCTTC.

This sequence joins TRBV5-1 and TRBJ2-7; D unresolved. V gave up 0 bases and J gave up 7 bases, with 20 bases separating them. The CDR3 totals 16 residues. Germline V gene data show CDR1 as SGHRS and CDR2 as YFSETQ. CDR3 protein: CASSLGSPPTSLEQYF. CDR3 bases: TGCGCCAGCAGCTTGGGATCACCGCCTACGTCGTTGGAGCAGTACTTC.

This clone was counted only a few times. The chain uses TRBV24-1 and TRBJ2-2; D uncertain. Germline V gene data show CDR1 as KGHDR and CDR2 as SFDVKD. Trimming stripped 6 bases from V and 2 bases from J, with 15 bases between. The CDR3 is 16 residues long. CDR3 nucleotide sequence: TGTGCCACCAGTCATACAGTCTCGGCAAACACCGGGGAGCTGTTTTTT. Its protein is CATSHTVSANTGELFF.

This chain joins TRBV27 and TRBJ1-4; D remains unclear. This CDR3 spans 16 amino acids. Germline V lookup: CDR1 MNHEY, CDR2 SMNVEV (reference sequence). Trimming shortened V by 2 bases and J by 7 bases, and 17 bases separated the two germline ends. The CDR3, as DNA: TGTGCCAGCAGTTTAATGGCGGGGAGGTCTGGTGAAAAACTGTTTTTT. It is translated as CASSLMAGRSGEKLFF.

This chain uses TRBV30 with TRBJ1-1; TRBD1 is a possible D gene (5 bases). Germline V gene sequence: CDR1 GTSNPN, CDR2 SVGIG (reference sequence). V lost 3 bases, J lost 11 bases, and 13 bases lay in between. The CDR3 has 11 amino acids. The CDR3 region has the DNA TGTGCCTGGAGCCACAGGACTCGGGCTTTCTTT. It encodes CAWSHRTRAFF.

The chain links TRBV29-1 to TRBJ2-3, with D possibly being TRBD1 or TRBD2 (5 bases each). This CDR3 is built from 15 residues. Germline V gives CDR1 SQVTM, CDR2 ANQGSEA. The V gene lost 7 bases and the J gene lost 0 bases, with 17 bases spanning the gap. The CDR3 spells CSARGGNTSTDTQYF. As DNA, the CDR3 is TGCAGCGCGCGTGGGGGTAATACTAGCACAGATACGCAGTATTTT.

The gene calls are TRBV6-5 and TRBJ2-1, with 7 bases aligning to TRBD2. This CDR3 is built from 13 residues. V lost 8 bases, J lost 7 bases, and 8 bases stayed unmatched. Germline V gives CDR1 MNHEY, CDR2 SVGAGI. The CDR3 region is CASGRDGGNEQFF. The CDR3 DNA reads TGTGCCAGCGGGAGGGATGGGGGTAATGAGCAGTTCTTC.

The chain has TRBV18 and TRBJ1-4; D call uncertain. Germline V gene data show CDR1 as KGHSH and CDR2 as LQKENI. This CDR3 comprises 18 residues. V lost 1 base and J 0 bases, leaving 15 bases between the germline ends. The DNA of the CDR3 is TGTGCCAGCTCACCACGAAGGTCCTCGGAAACAACTAATGAAAAACTGTTTTTT. Its translation: CASSPRRSSETTNEKLFF.

The genes are TRBV5-4 and TRBJ2-2; D gene uncertain. The germline V gene encodes CDR1 SGHNT and CDR2 YYREEE (reference sequence). The ends were cut back, 1 base at V and 4 bases at J, with 2 bases in the middle. The CDR3 length is 12 residues. The CDR3 loop is CASSLPTGELFF. The CDR3 DNA is TGTGCCAGCAGCTTGCCCACCGGGGAGCTGTTTTTT.

The V and J genes are TRBV15 and TRBJ1-4; unclear D gene. The germline gives CDR1 LNHNV, CDR2 YYDKDF (reference sequence). Trimming pared 6 bases from V and 7 bases from J, leaving 9 bases between. The CDR3 is 12 residues long. The CDR3 reads CATRSDGEKLFF. The CDR3 bases are TGTGCCACCAGGTCGGATGGTGAAAAACTGTTTTTT.

J is TRBJ2-1 and V is TRBV30; D is perhaps TRBD2 (6 bases). V lost 4 bases and J lost 4, with 17 bases in between. CDR3 size: 15 residues. CDR1 and CDR2 from the germline V gene are GTSNPN and SVGIG (reference sequence). CDR3 sequence: CAWTRDWTLYNEQFF. The DNA for the CDR3 is TGTGCCTGGACCAGGGACTGGACTCTTTACAATGAGCAGTTCTTC.

The CDR3 DNA sequence: TGTGCCAGCAGCTTAGCGGGGGGGGATTATTCACCCCTCCACTTT. This encodes CASSLAGGDYSPLHF. The chain employs TRBV11-3 and TRBJ1-6; possible D gene TRBD1, 5 bases. V was pared by 1 base and J by 8 bases, with 12 bases between. The CDR3 is made up of 15 amino acids. The germline CDR1 and CDR2 sequences are SGHNT and YENEEA.

The CDR3 nucleotides read TGCGCCAGCAGCTTGGAACAGGGGGTTCGGATTGGCTACACCTTC. Translated, it gives CASSLEQGVRIGYTF. V usage is TRBV5-1 and J usage is TRBJ1-2, with 8 bases fitting TRBD1. The CDR3 loop spans 15 amino acids. Germline CDR1 is SGHRS and CDR2 is YFSETQ. J gave up 7 bases and V 0 bases, and 8 bases lay outside the gene matches.

V is TRBV5-1 and J is TRBJ1-2; D gene unclear. The CDR3 is 14 amino acids. CDR1 SGHRS and CDR2 YFSETQ come from the germline V gene. The ends were cut back, 0 bases at V and 2 bases at J, with 8 bases in the middle. This chain's CDR3 is CASSLVGINYGYTF. The DNA of the CDR3 is TGCGCCAGCAGCTTGGTTGGTATCAACTATGGCTACACCTTC.

The rearrangement links TRBV9 to TRBJ2-7; 13 bases line up with TRBD2. J gave up 6 bases and V 3 bases, and 24 bases lay outside the gene matches. In germline, CDR1 is SGDLS, CDR2 YYNGEE. The CDR3 totals 21 residues. In DNA form, the CDR3 reads TGTGCCAGCAGCGGCCCGCCCCGGCCCGGGACTAGCGGGGTGAGTCTCCTCGAGCAGTACTTC. The encoded protein is CASSGPPRPGTSGVSLLEQYF.

The gene calls are TRBV13 and TRBJ2-7; no clear D. The germline gives CDR1 PRHDT, CDR2 FYEKMQ (reference sequence). V shed 6 bases and J shed 4 bases, with 13 bases lying between them. CDR3 length: 13 amino acids. DNA of the CDR3: TGTGCCAGCAGGGATAGGGTCGGATACGAGCAGTACTTC. Translation: CASRDRVGYEQYF.

The rearrangement links TRBV7-2 to TRBJ2-7; D call uncertain. Germline V gives CDR1 SGHTA, CDR2 FQGNSA. Between the trimmed V and J ends, which lost 1 base and 3 bases, there was a span of 10 bases. CDR3 length: 14 amino acids. This CDR3 is CASSLVFEYYEQYF. The CDR3 DNA is TGTGCCAGCAGCTTAGTTTTCGAGTACTACGAGCAGTACTTC.